This T cell receptor (beta chain) was recovered during a study of blood T cell repertoires in COVID-19. About the research overall: Both acute and convalescent COVID-19 samples were obtained from the United States, Italy and Spain. PBMCs, B-cell-depleted T cells, or T cells were the source of the cDNA or gDNA that made up the material.

Source study methods: Nucleated cell number was recorded as an estimate derived from reference gene primer amplification. Assay: immunoSEQ multiplex PCR; the TCRdb copy retains only in-frame clones and omits some. The V and J calls and the clone size are those of that table, but D and trimming were determined from the DNA. This table has a few hundred thousand clones, less than 90% appearing once. The CDR3 contains 14 residues. Germline values: CDR1 SGHKS, CDR2 YYEKEE (reference sequence). V lost 4 bases to trimming and J lost 2 bases, with 10 bases between them. The sequenced sample consisted of peripheral blood. This TCR was recovered from a man in his sixties who had recovered from COVID-19. The gene calls are TRBV5-5 and TRBJ1-5; the D is unclear. The CDR3 region has the DNA TGTGCCAGCAGCCTTGCAGGCGGCAATCAGCCCCAGCATTTT. This gives the protein CASSLAGGNQPQHF.